This T cell receptor beta chain is from a study of cytomegalovirus exposure and HLA in healthy donors (TCRdb year 2017). Background for the entire study: In an earlier analysis of 587 of the donors, 250 to 350 Gb of sequence data and 90 million to 120 million unique TCR beta sequences from about 190 million T cells were reported. An early release covering more than 500 HLA-typed donors comprised roughly 300 gigabases of sequencing data and some 79 million unique TCR sequences. Among the roughly 370 genotyped donors, 81% belonged to the genetic ancestry cluster associated with self-reported Caucasian donors. The study aimed to test whether signatures of past pathogen exposure could be identified by cataloging public T cell receptors. The study profiled the T cell repertoires of approximately 700 subjects by immunosequencing and related them to cytomegalovirus serostatus. A separate validation cohort of roughly 130 different subjects was used in addition to the roughly 700-subject first cohort. To predict cytomegalovirus infection status, the study brought together high-throughput TCR immunosequencing, statistical association of individual TCRs with disease status, and machine learning. A later analysis re-examined previously published TCR beta repertoires from hundreds of donors and added high-resolution HLA genotyping to investigate patterns of TCR occurrence. In the later analysis, no new phenotypic data were used to find candidate immune exposures; instead, reliance was placed on TCR beta sequences and their occurrence across donors. An earlier analysis of several hundred of the donors applied high-throughput TCR beta sequencing to assess whether each TCR beta V gene segment acted as functional or pseudogenic. Alongside the repertoire data, information on donor age, sex, ethnicity and CMV serostatus was compiled. Genome-wide SNP genotypes for about 60% of the roughly 700 donors were used in a later genetic analysis, which treated that subset as a discovery cohort. Every repertoire in the discovery cohort had been generated on one and the same sequencing platform. Both class I and class II loci were covered by HLA typing, at four-digit resolution. Typing coverage varied by locus: 629-630 donors for A, B, C, DRB1 and DQB1; more than 500 for DQA1; nearly 610 for DPA1; about 450 for DPB1. Roughly five DR-DQ haplotypes were handled as single units for association and clustering because linkage in the cohort was strong. Among almost 400 genotyped donors of the cohort, an average of about 240,000 unique TCR beta nucleotide sequences were sequenced per donor, around 18% of them non-productive. Here is what the overall study found, with its caveats: The study listed 150 to 200 TCR beta chains as associated with cytomegalovirus. According to the authors, the approach could potentially be generalized to other disease states and immunological phenotypes. Across donors, most TCR sequences were observed very rarely, whereas some public TCRs were present in many individuals. In a later analysis, most CMV-associated TCR beta chains were found to appear HLA-restricted, with HLA associations seemingly driven largely by CMV exposure. Because counts were too low, about 15 rarely observed V segments, including chromosome 9 orphons, were left out of the earlier analysis of 587 of the donors. Roughly uniform sequencing depth across donors was assumed in presence/absence analyses, although this assumption may not hold. A later analysis reported that several top co-occurrence clusters appeared linked to parvovirus B19, influenza, CMV and Epstein-Barr virus. A later analysis associated 16,951 TCR beta sequences with specific HLA alleles at a false discovery rate of 0.05. A later analysis found that TCR association rates varied across HLA loci, with DRB1 alleles showing the most associated TCRs and HLA-C alleles the fewest. A further reported finding was that TCR beta sequences accurately predicted the HLA-A and HLA-B alleles for most subjects in the first cohort. CMV serostatus was the only immune exposure information available for the cohort. Compared with the approximately 670-donor mean, donors in an Asian-associated ancestry cluster had fewer N-insertions in productive TCRs, according to a later genetic analysis. The cohort was sequenced for TCR beta chains only, and without alpha or paired-chain data the features that could be detected were limited. Three of the identified cytomegalovirus-associated TCR beta chains were confirmed in vitro to be specific for cytomegalovirus antigens. In a later analysis, HLA-associated TCR beta chains showed more clonal expansion and lower generation probabilities than non-associated chains that were equally common. In an earlier analysis of about 600 of the donors, most TCR beta V segments appeared in productive rearrangements about 90% or about 30% of the time, broadly matching IMGT annotations. The 87-base-pair reads could not distinguish some IMGT-functional V segments, including TRBV6-2 and TRBV6-3, so those segments were excluded. In both the original and validation cohorts, the classifier was reported to diagnose cytomegalovirus status with high specificity and sensitivity. Linkage disequilibrium might explain the correlated functional status among segregating V segments, but an unknown experimental factor could not be ruled out. V-gene and J-gene trimming of TCR beta chains was associated with a missense DCLRE1C variant in a later genetic analysis, and the association was replicated in an independent cohort. Strong co-occurrence of HLA alleles, especially DR and DQ, made assigning TCR associations to individual alleles difficult. A cluster of highly shared sequence variants was judged likely to be a technical artifact of the sequencing pipeline. Because some donors lacked HLA typing at each locus, the association tests relied only on the typed subset.

Library creation used the immunoSEQ multiplex PCR assay. The multiplex PCR relied on a mix of 60 forward primers for TCR Vbeta segments and 13 reverse primers for TCR Jbeta segments. The CDR3 region of rearranged TCR beta genes was amplified from genomic DNA by a multiplex PCR assay. Amplified TCR beta libraries were sequenced as 87-base-pair reads on the Illumina HiSeq System. The study's own analysis went as follows. In a later analysis, roughly 80 million unique TCR beta chains were counted across the roughly 610 repertoires, and around 10 million of these chains were shared by at least two donors. A nearest-neighbor algorithm error-corrected the raw reads and collapsed the reads into unique sequences, merging closely related sequences to remove PCR and sequencing errors. To assign V, D and J gene segments, CDR3 sequences were aligned to IMGT reference sequences. For a sequence to be retained, at least a six-nucleotide match to both a V gene segment and a J gene segment was required. A rearrangement was called productive if the CDR3 had no stop codons and remained in frame with V and J, and every other rearrangement was called non-productive. Following IMGT convention, CDR3 was defined as the stretch from the second conserved V-encoded cysteine up to the conserved J-encoded phenylalanine. In an earlier analysis of 550 to 650 of the donors, sequences lacking an unambiguous match to a single V gene segment were excluded. In an earlier analysis of approximately 550 of the donors, V segments were called functional above 56.7% productive rearrangements and were called segregating when the between-donor standard deviation exceeded 5%. A statistical classification framework was built for diagnosing cytomegalovirus status from the catalog of TCR beta chain sequences. A later analysis assigned V and J genes by comparing TCR nucleotide sequences with IMGT/GENE-DB human TR gene sequences. The TCRdist pipeline was used in a later analysis to assign CDR3 sequences and most-parsimonious VDJ recombination scenarios. In a later analysis, each TCR beta chain was defined by its CDR3 amino acid sequence together with its V-gene family, and reads lacking a unique V-gene family were excluded. In a later analysis, nearly 600 highly shared, low-generation-probability nucleotide sequences were removed to address suspected cross-contamination and a sequencing artifact. In a later analysis, a clonal expansion index for each public chain was calculated from normalized within-repertoire ranks of inferred template counts. Generation probabilities in a later analysis came from a VDJ recombination model fitted to out-of-frame rearrangements, and those results were checked against IGoR. Hypergeometric tests were used in a later analysis to score TCR-TCR, TCR-HLA and TCR-CMV co-occurrence, with a repertoire-size bias correction applied to the TCR pairs. False discovery rates were estimated in a later analysis by permuting HLA or CMV assignments 20 times. In a later analysis, co-occurring TCRs were grouped with DBSCAN, and TCRdist sequence similarity was added when clustering was performed within HLA-allele-positive subsets. For co-occurrence clustering, repertoires with fewer than 30,000 or more than 120,000 public chains were excluded, along with roughly five repertoires with anomalous nucleotide sharing. In its TCRdb copy, this immuneACCESS table keeps in-frame sequences only and misses some clones. Where compared with another copy, unresolved V genes explain less than half of these, and the others have no known cause. V, J and clone size were drawn from that table, and D and trimming were deduced from the DNA. The sample profile shows 75,000 to 80,000 clones; around 65% of them were found once. 4.9% of the sample is taken by the ten largest.

The CDR3 contains 14 residues, cysteine and phenylalanine counted. The retained sequence is limited to the CDR3, 42 bases, with the frame set at the first base. CDR1 and CDR2 are drawn from the germline V gene: MNHEY, SVGAGI. Compared with germline, V lacks 7 bases and J lacks 2 bases; bases without a gene match: 5. The cohort comprised approximately 700 healthy bone marrow donors. All cohort members were sampled while nominally healthy, although unrecorded immune exposures were likely present. The donor was CMV seropositive and was included in the group of 250 to 350 seropositive cohort members. Each donor provided a peripheral blood sample, and peripheral blood mononuclear cells were used for TCR beta sequencing. The Qiagen DNeasy Blood Extraction Kit was used to extract genomic DNA from the blood cell samples. On this clone: The antigen this receptor binds is unknown. No base quality information exists; no much larger clone differs at one position.

The rearranged segments are TRBV6-5 and TRBJ2-1, and 7 junctional nucleotides match TRBD1. The source is a man in his 60s in good health and CMV-seropositive. Source material: PBMCs. The CDR3 protein: CASNNRGPYNEQFF. The bases are TGTGCCAGCAATAACAGGGGCCCCTACAATGAGCAGTTCTTC.